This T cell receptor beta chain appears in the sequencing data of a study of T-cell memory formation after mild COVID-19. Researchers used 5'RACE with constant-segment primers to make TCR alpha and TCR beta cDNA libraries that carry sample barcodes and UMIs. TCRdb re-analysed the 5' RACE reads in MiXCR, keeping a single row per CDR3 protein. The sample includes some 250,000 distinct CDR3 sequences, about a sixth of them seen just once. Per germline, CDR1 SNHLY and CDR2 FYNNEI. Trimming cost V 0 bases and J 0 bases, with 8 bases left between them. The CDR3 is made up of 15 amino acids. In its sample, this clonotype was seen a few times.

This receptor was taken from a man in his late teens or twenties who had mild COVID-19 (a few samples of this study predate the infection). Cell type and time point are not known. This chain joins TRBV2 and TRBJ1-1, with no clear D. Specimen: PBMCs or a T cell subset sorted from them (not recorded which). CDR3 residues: CASSEAAEVNTEAFF. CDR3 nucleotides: TGTGCCAGCAGTGAAGCTGCTGAGGTGAACACTGAAGCTTTCTTT.